The 19 T cell receptor beta chains presented below share a single source sample, sequenced in a study of blood T cell repertoires in COVID-19. Only in-frame clones appear in the TCRdb table, and some are missing; sequencing was by immunoSEQ multiplex PCR. The table has fewer than 300,000 clones, around 89% seen once. Input material: peripheral blood. The receptors come from a man between 60 and 75 years old who had recovered from COVID-19.

V and J are TRBV5-1 and TRBJ2-6; no reliable D call. The germline V gene has CDR1 SGHRS and CDR2 YFSETQ. The CDR3 consists of 15 residues. Trimming took off 5 bases at V and 4 bases at J, with 13 bases between the two ends. The CDR3 sequence: CASRPLGDGANVLTF. The DNA for the CDR3 is TGCGCCAGCAGGCCCCTAGGTGACGGGGCCAACGTCCTGACTTTC.

The chain has TRBV5-4 and TRBJ1-6, with 10 bases lining up with TRBD1. Looked up from germline, CDR1 is SGHNT and CDR2 is YYREEE (reference sequence). This CDR3 region has 16 residues. The V gene end was trimmed by 4 bases and the J gene end by 4 bases; junction bases not matched to a gene: 5. CDR3 amino acids: CASSTPGQGYNSPLHF. The CDR3 DNA is TGTGCCAGCAGCACTCCGGGACAGGGGTATAATTCACCCCTCCACTTT.

Here the CDR3 DNA reads TGCGCCAGCAGCTTTGGCCAGGGGGTCTTGGACACTGAAGCTTTCTTT. Its protein is CASSFGQGVLDTEAFF. The chain couples TRBV5-1 to TRBJ1-1, with TRBD1 identical over 7 bases. In germline, CDR1 is SGHRS, CDR2 YFSETQ. V trimming: 2 bases; J trimming: 3 bases; junction bases outside the gene matches: 10. CDR3 length: 16 amino acids.

This clone was detected only once. The rearrangement joins TRBV6-2 or TRBV6-3 to TRBJ1-2; 8 bases fit TRBD1. V was pared by 6 bases and J by 9 bases, with 9 bases of the junction left unmatched. This CDR3 region has 13 residues. Germline V lookup: CDR1 MNHEY, CDR2 SVGEGT. DNA for the CDR3: TGTGCCAGCAGCATGGGACAGGTGTCGCGCTACACCTTC. Translated, it gives CASSMGQVSRYTF.

J is TRBJ1-1 and V is TRBV27, with 7 bases matching TRBD1. The J segment lost 1 base and the V segment lost 8 bases, leaving 10 bases of the junction unmatched. Per germline, CDR1 MNHEY and CDR2 SMNVEV (reference sequence). The CDR3 has 15 amino acids. The CDR3 loop reads CASHEGAQRNTEAFF. The CDR3 DNA sequence: TGTGCCAGCCACGAGGGGGCGCAAAGGAACACTGAAGCTTTCTTT.

The chain carries TRBV15 and TRBJ2-5; TRBD1 is a possible D gene (5 bases). The V and J ends lost 3 bases and 5 bases respectively, with 16 bases between them. Per the germline V gene, CDR1 is LNHNV and CDR2 is YYDKDF (reference sequence). The CDR3 contains 15 residues. This CDR3 is CATSRERGGSETQYF. The CDR3 DNA sequence: TGTGCCACCAGCAGGGAAAGGGGTGGGTCGGAGACCCAGTACTTC.

This chain connects TRBV9 to TRBJ1-1; 10 positions agree with TRBD1. This CDR3 region has 14 residues. The germline V gene encodes CDR1 SGDLS and CDR2 YYNGEE. V trimming: 3 bases; J trimming: 6 bases; junction bases outside the gene matches: 5. This CDR3 reads CASSAGTGASEAFF. CDR3 DNA: TGTGCCAGCAGCGCAGGGACAGGGGCTTCTGAAGCTTTCTTT.

The chain carries TRBV6-5 and TRBJ2-7, with 9 nucleotides matching TRBD1. Germline CDR1 is MNHEY and CDR2 is SVGAGI. J lost 4 bases, V lost 0 bases, and 7 bases had no gene match. The CDR3 runs to 16 residues. In DNA form, the CDR3 reads TGTGCCAGCAGTTACTCGGCCGGGACAGGGTTTTACGAGCAGTACTTC. Encoded protein: CASSYSAGTGFYEQYF.

This clone was observed once. The V call is TRBV6-1, the J call TRBJ2-7; possibly TRBD2 for D (7 bases). CDR1 and CDR2 from the germline V gene are MNHNS and SASEGT. This CDR3 has 15 amino acids. The ends were cut back, 0 bases at V and 4 bases at J, with 13 bases in the middle. CDR3 DNA sequence: TGTGCCAGCAGTGAAGCAGGGGGGGGGCTTTACGAGCAGTACTTC. Its protein product is CASSEAGGGLYEQYF.

The chain is built from TRBV19 and TRBJ1-5, with D uncertain. CDR3 length equals 12 residues. CDR1 and CDR2 from the germline V gene are LNHDA and SQIVND (reference sequence). V dropped 2 bases and J dropped 8 bases, with 7 bases sitting between them. CDR3 in amino acids: CASSIPEKPQHF. CDR3 nucleotide sequence: TGTGCCAGTAGTATACCGGAGAAGCCCCAGCATTTT.

The chain joins TRBV7-9 to TRBJ2-5; 11 bases map to TRBD1. Per the germline V gene, CDR1 is SEHNR and CDR2 is FQNEAQ (reference sequence). The CDR3 extends over 14 amino acids. V dropped 5 bases and J dropped 4; count of bases not matched to a gene: 3. The CDR3 region is CASSPGTGGETQYF. CDR3 nucleotide sequence: TGTGCCAGCAGCCCCGGGACAGGGGGAGAGACCCAGTACTTC.

This clone was recorded only once. The chain has TRBV9 and TRBJ2-1; 9 bases match TRBD2. The CDR3 runs 15 residues. CDR1 and CDR2 from the germline V gene are SGDLS and YYNGEE. The V and J ends lost 6 bases and 8 bases, in that order; junction bases with no gene match: 12. The CDR3 coding sequence is TGTGCCAGCACCCAAGCGGGGGGCCCCACCCATGAGCAGTTCTTC. Translation: CASTQAGGPTHEQFF.

This clone was picked up a small number of times. The chain employs TRBV5-5 and TRBJ1-2; D unclear. Trimming pared 0 bases from V and 4 bases from J, leaving 7 bases between. The V gene's germline CDR1 is SGHKS and CDR2 YYEKEE (reference sequence). CDR3 length: 13 amino acids. For the CDR3, the DNA is TGTGCCAGCAGCTTGGAACTGATCTATGGCTACACCTTC. The encoded protein is CASSLELIYGYTF.

This clone was counted once. The chain has TRBV11-2 and TRBJ2-7; 13 bases fit TRBD2. Germline V gives CDR1 SGHAT, CDR2 FQNNGV. V shed 5 bases, J shed 7 bases, and the junction held 8 bases outside the gene matches. This CDR3 region has 15 residues. CDR3 nucleotides: TGTGCCAGCAGCGTACGACTAGCGGGGGGTGGTGAGCAGTACTTC. Its translation is CASSVRLAGGGEQYF. The whole variable domain, remainder taken from reference TRBV11-2 and TRBJ2-7, is EAGVAQSPRYKIIEKRQSVAFWCNPISGHATLYWYQQILGQGPKLLIQFQNNGVVDDSQLPKDRFSAERLKGVDSTLKIQPAKLEDSAVYLCASSVRLAGGGEQYFGPGTRLTVT.

This chain joins TRBV2 and TRBJ1-4; D call uncertain. V was trimmed by 8 bases and J by 0 bases, leaving 13 bases between them. The CDR3 spans 15 residues. The V gene's germline CDR1 is SNHLY and CDR2 FYNNEI. The chain's CDR3 is CASSRGPATNEKLFF. DNA of the CDR3: TGTGCCAGCTCCCGAGGGCCGGCAACTAATGAAAAACTGTTTTTT.

The V call is TRBV7-6, the J call TRBJ1-6, with TRBD1 matching over 10 bases. From germline, CDR1 is SGHVS and CDR2 FNYEAQ. V lost 1 base and J lost 9; bases outside the gene matches: 0. The CDR3 has 14 residues. The CDR3 spells CASSLGTGGSPLHF. Here the CDR3 DNA reads TGTGCCAGCAGCTTAGGGACAGGGGGTTCACCCCTCCACTTT.

CDR3 sequence: CASSQGNLFRETQYF. For the CDR3, the DNA is TGTGCCAGCAGTCAAGGCAATCTGTTCAGGGAGACCCAGTACTTC. The V and J genes are TRBV6-6 and TRBJ2-5; D uncertain. The CDR3 has 15 amino acids. The V and J ends lost 5 bases and 5 bases respectively, with 18 bases between them. The V gene's germline CDR1 is MNHNY and CDR2 SVGAGI (reference sequence).

This clone showed up just once. This sequence joins TRBV5-5 and TRBJ2-2, with unresolved D. V shed 0 bases and J shed 6 bases, with 6 bases lying between them. The CDR3 contains 13 residues. In germline, CDR1 is SGHKS, CDR2 YYEKEE (reference sequence). The CDR3 reads CASSLGAAGELFF. CDR3 nucleotide sequence: TGTGCCAGCAGCTTGGGGGCAGCCGGGGAGCTGTTTTTT.

This clone occurred once. This sequence joins TRBV6-2 or TRBV6-3 and TRBJ1-1; 7 positions match TRBD1. V lost 6 bases, J lost 4 bases, and 5 bases stayed unmatched. CDR1 is MNHEY, CDR2 SVGEGT, per germline. The CDR3 is 13 residues long. DNA of the CDR3: TGTGCCAGCAGCCAAAACAGGGGCACTGAAGCTTTCTTT. Translation gives CASSQNRGTEAFF.